Listed below are T cell receptor beta chains from one sample, sequenced in a study of shared clonotypes between healthy human individuals. Here immunoSEQ multiplex PCR was the method, and the copy in TCRdb shows in-frame clones only, minus some. The sample gives some 2,500,000 clones, approximately 94% of which show up once; approximately 0.36% is in the top ten. Sequenced input: naive CD4+ T cells from PBMCs. These TCRs come from a man between 18 and 35 years old in good health. Some clones in this sample may be carry-over from other donors' samples. CDR3s include the opening cysteine and the closing phenylalanine or tryptophan.

V: TRBV28; CDR3: CASSFLGRSEKLFF
V: TRBV7-9; CDR3: CASRDDRGRNTEAFF
V: TRBV30; CDR3: CAWSEGFGSPLHF
V: TRBV28; CDR3: CASIATGARSYEQYF
V: TRBV6-1; CDR3: CASSTGQINEQYF
V: TRBV5-8; CDR3: CASRRAASAYGYTF
V: TRBV2; CDR3: CASSPAYEQYF
V: TRBV5-6; CDR3: CASSKRTAVLYF
V: TRBV9; CDR3: CASSAHLQETQYF
V: TRBV6-1; CDR3: CASSVQITSGSYEQYF
V: TRBV15; CDR3: CATSRTGGTGTHEQYF
V: TRBV7-2; CDR3: CASSPGTANTEAFF
V: TRBV2; CDR3: CASRLDRAYQETQYF
V: TRBV9; CDR3: CASRASGSTGELFF
V: TRBV7-9; CDR3: CASSLTDSYEQYF
V: TRBV5-1; CDR3: CASSGTSGLNNEQFF
V: TRBV27; CDR3: CASSPKDAWGGNQPQHF
V: TRBV7-2; CDR3: CASSQTGTAAYEQYF
V: TRBV9; CDR3: CASSSAAGGGSGETQYF
V: TRBV7-2; CDR3: CASSLAGTGSYNEQFF
V: TRBV19; CDR3: CASSIDRTGYEQYF
V: TRBV5-1; CDR3: CASSQSGRAYEQYF
V: TRBV5-1; CDR3: CASSLRRETHEQYF
V: TRBV27; CDR3: CASSLSQITVNTEAFF
V: TRBV28; CDR3: CASSLRRGGTEAFF
V: TRBV4-1; CDR3: CASSRLTSGTPYEQYF
V: TRBV11-1; CDR3: CASSLVGQPPETQYF
V: TRBV6-5; CDR3: CASSYGGTANYGYTF
V: TRBV7-2; CDR3: CASSKTSGRAIYNEQFF
V: TRBV4-1; CDR3: CASSQDAGAYGYTF
V: TRBV5-1; CDR3: CASSQASGPQETQYF
V: TRBV5-1; CDR3: CASSLGLVDTQYF
V: TRBV13; CDR3: CASSLGEAGNTIYF
V: TRBV13; CDR3: CASSLGGYGTEAFF
V: TRBV28; CDR3: CASRPPWTGEREAFF
V: TRBV29-1; CDR3: CSVEGGIGTYNEQFF
V: TRBV28; CDR3: CASRPGGFGNQPQHF
V: TRBV6-5; CDR3: CASSYPPGRGGQPQHF
V: TRBV18; CDR3: CASSPLSPPTYNEQFF
V: TRBV28; CDR3: CASRMRGTSAPEQYF
V: TRBV6-5; CDR3: CASSRAAGANVLTF
V: TRBV6-6; CDR3: CASSYGASGLYEQYF
V: TRBV28; CDR3: CASSLRGAREQYF
V: TRBV7-9; CDR3: CASSPEVGRLAGAYNEQFF
V: TRBV27; CDR3: CASTTRRAGTHNSPLHF
V: TRBV28; CDR3: CASSLDGRQGPYNEQFF